These T cell receptor beta chains were read from a single sample in a study of PD-1 blockade in classical Hodgkin lymphoma. Sequenced by immunoSEQ multiplex PCR; TCRdb stores in-frame clones only, minus some. The data show about 64,000 clones, 91% seen once. Sequencing was performed on peripheral blood mononuclear cells (PBMCs), taken before the fourth cycle of nivolumab. The receptors stem from a human donor with classical Hodgkin lymphoma. CDR3s include the opening cysteine and the closing phenylalanine or tryptophan. Fields, in order: V gene, J gene, D gene, clone size, CDR3 DNA, CDR3 protein. D genes are given only for firm matches. Only some rows state a clone size, as once, few, many or a class for expanded clones.

TRBV19	TRBJ1-2	NA	NA	TGTGCCAGTAGTCTCCGACGAGGGGCAGGGGCTCGTGGCTACACCTTC	CASSLRRGAGARGYTF
TRBV2	TRBJ2-2	TRBD2	NA	TGTGCCAGCAGTGCCCCCGGTGGGGCGGGGGGGACCGGGGAGCTGTTTTTT	CASSAPGGAGGTGELFF
TRBV2	TRBJ2-2	NA	NA	TGTGCCAGTACCATCAGGAAAACCGGGGAGCTGTTTTTT	CASTIRKTGELFF
TRBV6-6	TRBJ2-1	NA	NA	TGTGCCAGCAGTTTGTACAATGAGCAGTTCTTC	CASSLYNEQFF
TRBV19	TRBJ1-1	NA	NA	TGTGCCAGTAGGTTGTTCGGGGGGCGAAGCACTGAAGCTTTCTTT	CASRLFGGRSTEAFF
TRBV30	TRBJ1-1	NA	NA	TGTGCCTGGACGAGGAACACTGAAGCTTTCTTT	CAWTRNTEAFF
TRBV11-2	TRBJ2-5	TRBD2	NA	TGTGCCAGCAGCTTAGCTGGGACTACTAATCAAGAGACCCAGTACTTC	CASSLAGTTNQETQYF
TRBV30	TRBJ2-2	NA	NA	TGTGCCTGGAGTGTAATGGGCACCGGGGAGCTGTTTTTT	CAWSVMGTGELFF
TRBV7-9	TRBJ2-5	NA	NA	TGTGCCAGCAGCTTCCGAGTCTGGGGGACCCAGTACTTC	CASSFRVWGTQYF
TRBV5-6	TRBJ1-6	NA	NA	TGTGCCAGCAGCTTGACGGCGGCCGGAGGAAATTCACCCCTCCACTTT	CASSLTAAGGNSPLHF
TRBV27	TRBJ2-3	NA	NA	TGTGCCAGCAGCTTCGGACGGACCACAGATACGCAGTATTTT	CASSFGRTTDTQYF
TRBV10-3	TRBJ2-2	NA	NA	TGTGCCATCGGTCTGCCTCGGCCCACCGGGGAGCTGTTTTTT	CAIGLPRPTGELFF
TRBV7-8	TRBJ1-2	NA	few	TGTGCCAGCAGCTTATACCCCCAGCTTGGCGGCTACACCTTC	CASSLYPQLGGYTF
TRBV29-1	TRBJ1-6	TRBD1	NA	TGCAGCGAATGTTGGCCAAGGGACAGGGGGCCACCCCTCCACTTT	CSECWPRDRGPPLHF
TRBV18	TRBJ2-7	NA	NA	TGTGCCAGCTCACCGGGCCATAGGGGTTACGAGCAGTACTTC	CASSPGHRGYEQYF
TRBV4-1	TRBJ1-2	NA	few	TGCGCCAGCAGCCAAGATGGCGGTGGCTACACCTTC	CASSQDGGGYTF
TRBV7-9	TRBJ1-1	NA	NA	TGTGCCAGCAGCTCCAGGGCGGTCACTGAAGCTTTCTTT	CASSSRAVTEAFF
TRBV7-9	TRBJ1-4	TRBD1	NA	TGTGCCAGCAGGACACGCGGGACAGTCAATGCAACTAATGAAAAACTGTTTTTT	CASRTRGTVNATNEKLFF
TRBV5-1	TRBJ2-5	NA	NA	TGCGCCAGCAGCTTGGGGACACCAAGAGAGACCCAGTACTTC	CASSLGTPRETQYF
TRBV2	TRBJ1-5	TRBD1	NA	TGTGCCAGCAGTGGGGACAGAAAAAGCAATCAGCCCCAGCATTTT	CASSGDRKSNQPQHF
TRBV6-1	TRBJ2-7	NA	NA	TGTGCCAGCAGTGACACAGCCTACGAGCAGTACTTC	CASSDTAYEQYF
TRBV7-9	TRBJ2-5	NA	once	TGTGCCAGCAGCTTTGTGGATACCCAGTACTTC	CASSFVDTQYF
TRBV21-1	TRBJ2-7	NA	NA	TGTGCCAGCAGCAAAAGGGACTACTACGAGCAGTACTTC	CASSKRDYYEQYF
TRBV2	TRBJ2-3	NA	NA	TGTGCCAGCCTTTTTGGGCTCACAGATACGCAGTATTTT	CASLFGLTDTQYF
TRBV18	TRBJ2-1	NA	NA	TGTGCCAGCTCACCTCCGTCTAGGGGAAATGAGCAGTTCTTC	CASSPPSRGNEQFF
TRBV6-5	TRBJ1-2	TRBD1	NA	TGTGCCAGCGGAACAGGGGAGATTAACTATGGCTACACCTTC	CASGTGEINYGYTF
TRBV27	TRBJ2-2	TRBD1	NA	TGTGCCACCCTCGATGGGACAGGGGCCACCGGGGAGCTGTTTTTT	CATLDGTGATGELFF
TRBV6-4	TRBJ2-1	NA	NA	TGTGCCAGCAGGGACGCAGAGGGGGGGGAGTTCTTC	CASRDAEGGEFF
TRBV11-2	TRBJ2-5	NA	NA	TGTGCCAGCAGCCCCGACCCACTTGTACAAGAGACCCAGTACTTC	CASSPDPLVQETQYF
TRBV5-5	TRBJ2-5	NA	NA	TGTGCCAGCAGCTATTGGGGCTTAGGCGAGACCCAGTACTTC	CASSYWGLGETQYF
TRBV5-5	TRBJ2-2	TRBD1	NA	TGTGCCAGCAGCTTGGCCGTGACAGGGAATACCGGGGAGCTGTTTTTT	CASSLAVTGNTGELFF
TRBV7-8	TRBJ1-5	TRBD1	NA	TGTGCCAGCAGCGTGCCGGGACAGGGGGCCGCTCAGCCCCAGCATTTT	CASSVPGQGAAQPQHF
TRBV30	TRBJ2-7	TRBD1	NA	TGTGCCTGGCGACAGGGGGACTCCTACGAGCAGTACTTC	CAWRQGDSYEQYF
TRBV5-1	TRBJ1-2	TRBD1	NA	TGCGCCAGCGCTCGGGACAGTAACTATGGCTACACCTTC	CASARDSNYGYTF
TRBV9	TRBJ1-2	NA	few	TGTGCCAGCAGCGGGGGGGCCAATAACTATGGCTACACCTTC	CASSGGANNYGYTF
TRBV30	TRBJ2-7	TRBD2	NA	TGTGCCTGGTCTGGACTAGCGGGGGGCGCCTACGAGCAGTACTTC	CAWSGLAGGAYEQYF
TRBV6-6	TRBJ2-7	NA	once	TGTGCCAGCAGCCGCGAGGGCGTCTCCTACGAGCAGTACTTC	CASSREGVSYEQYF
TRBV5-1	TRBJ2-3	NA	once	TGCGCCAGCAGCTCGAACAGGGCTAGCACAGATACGCAGTATTTT	CASSSNRASTDTQYF
TRBV5-4	TRBJ2-5	TRBD2	NA	TGTGCCAGCAGCTTATCCCCGGGGGGTATAGAGACCCAGTACTTC	CASSLSPGGIETQYF
TRBV14	TRBJ2-7	NA	NA	TGTGCCAGCAGCCAAGAAGGGACCGGGCCTCTCTACGAGCAGTACTTC	CASSQEGTGPLYEQYF
TRBV6-5	TRBJ2-1	TRBD2	NA	TGTGCCAGCAGCTCCGGGACTAGCAATGAGCAGTTCTTC	CASSSGTSNEQFF
TRBV27	TRBJ1-2	NA	NA	TGTGCCAGCAGGGCGGGCAACTATGGCTACACCTTC	CASRAGNYGYTF
TRBV7-9	TRBJ2-1	TRBD2	NA	TGTGCCAGCAGCTCCGGGACTAGCGGGGTCGGTGAGCAGTTCTTC	CASSSGTSGVGEQFF
TRBV2	TRBJ2-3	TRBD2	NA	TGTGCCAGCACGGTATCAGCGGGGGCCTTGGCAGATACGCAGTATTTT	CASTVSAGALADTQYF
TRBV2	TRBJ2-3	NA	NA	TGTGCCAGCAGTGAACTTGAGGCCGACAACCTACGAGGGACGCAGTATTTT	CASSELEADNLRGTQYF
TRBV7-6	TRBJ1-4	NA	NA	TGTGCCAGCAGCTCCTTAAAGAGGAGGGACAATGAAAAACTGTTTTTT	CASSSLKRRDNEKLFF
TRBV5-1	TRBJ2-7	TRBD2	NA	TGCGCCAGCAGCAGAACTAGCGACGAGCAGTACTTC	CASSRTSDEQYF
TRBV7-8	TRBJ1-1	NA	NA	TGTGCCAGCAGCTCCAACAGGGACCTGAACACTGAAGCTTTCTTT	CASSSNRDLNTEAFF
TRBV6-1	TRBJ1-6	NA	NA	TGTGCCAGCAGTGACTACAGGGACAATTCACCCCTCCACTTT	CASSDYRDNSPLHF
TRBV14	TRBJ2-7	NA	NA	TGTGCCAGCAGCCCGACCCGGGGGGCCCACGAGCAGTACTTC	CASSPTRGAHEQYF
TRBV5-1	TRBJ2-3	TRBD2	NA	TGCGCCAGCAGCTCTGGACTAGCGGGGGTCGATACGCAGTATTTT	CASSSGLAGVDTQYF
TRBV15	TRBJ2-7	NA	NA	TGTGCCACCAGCATTGACGGCGGGACCTACGAGCAGTACTTC	CATSIDGGTYEQYF
TRBV5-6	TRBJ2-2	TRBD1	NA	TGTGCCAGCAGCTGGGGACAGCTCAGACTTACGAACACCGGGGAGCTGTTTTTT	CASSWGQLRLTNTGELFF
TRBV5-6	TRBJ1-5	NA	once	TGTGCCAGCAGCTTCGGGGTTAGCAATCAGCCCCAGCATTTT	CASSFGVSNQPQHF
TRBV4-2	TRBJ2-7	NA	NA	TGTGCCAGCAGCCAAGCCCACCTTGACTACGAGCAGTACTTC	CASSQAHLDYEQYF
TRBV12-5	TRBJ2-7	NA	NA	TGTGCTAGTGGTTTGTTCTTCGGGGGGCGTCTTATCGACTACGAGCAGTACTTC	CASGLFFGGRLIDYEQYF
TRBV7-4	TRBJ2-5	NA	NA	TGTGCCAGCAGCCCCAGACAAGAGACCCAGTACTTC	CASSPRQETQYF
TRBV6-1	TRBJ2-1	TRBD2	NA	TGTGCCAGCAGTGAACGACTAGCGGGGGGTCTCTACAATGAGCAGTTCTTC	CASSERLAGGLYNEQFF
TRBV7-9	TRBJ1-3	NA	NA	TGTGCCAGCAGCCTTAGAGGAACTGACTCTGGAAACACCATATATTTT	CASSLRGTDSGNTIYF